A single sample is the source of the 27 T cell receptor beta chains below, sequenced in a study of blood T cells in healthy people across ages. Primed by a sample-barcoded 5' primer and a J-beta primer mix, a second PCR proceeded for about 7 to 11 cycles. TCRdb reprocessed the 5' RACE reads with MiXCR, giving one entry per CDR3 protein. The sample contains about a million distinct CDR3 sequences, 51% of which appear only once. The sample taken for sequencing was blood. These receptors were taken from a woman aged 55-69 years in good health.

The table lists this clonotype with a few counts. The chain is built from TRBV29-1 and TRBJ2-1, with TRBD2 as a possible D gene (7 bases). The CDR3 extends over 11 amino acids. The V gene lost 7 bases and the J gene lost 8 bases, with 12 bases spanning the gap. Germline V gene lookup returns CDR1 SQVTM and CDR2 ANQGSEA. Here the CDR3 reads CSAPGGYEQFF. CDR3 DNA: TGCAGCGCACCGGGGGGCTATGAGCAGTTCTTC.

This clonotype appeared a few times. This chain uses TRBV7-3 with TRBJ2-1; 9 bases are a match to TRBD2. This CDR3 comprises 15 residues. Trimming cost V 5 bases and J 3 bases; bases outside gene matches: 5. Looked up from germline, CDR1 is SGHTA and CDR2 is FQGTGA. In DNA form, the CDR3 reads TGTGCCAGCAGCCCTGGCGGGGGGGGCTACAATGAGCAGTTCTTC. Protein: CASSPGGGGYNEQFF.

This clonotype was picked up a small number of times. The CDR3 sequence: CASSHSGTDSGANVLTF. CDR3 in DNA: TGTGCCAGCAGCCATTCAGGGACCGACTCTGGGGCCAACGTCCTGACTTTC. J is TRBJ2-6 and V is TRBV3-1, with D perhaps given as TRBD1 or TRBD2 (5 bases each). The germline V gene has CDR1 LGHDT and CDR2 YNNKEL (reference sequence). The CDR3 is made up of 17 amino acids. Trimming took off 3 bases at V and 0 bases at J, with 12 bases between the two ends.

The J gene is TRBJ1-2, the V gene TRBV19; D may be TRBD1 (5 bases). V was pared by 4 bases and J by 7 bases, with 10 bases between. Germline CDR1 is LNHDA and CDR2 is SQIVND (reference sequence). This CDR3 has 12 residues. The CDR3 coding sequence is TGTGCCAGTAGTACCAGGGTTCGTGGCTACACCTTC. Amino acid sequence: CASSTRVRGYTF.

This chain joins TRBV9 and TRBJ2-5; 9 nucleotides line up with TRBD2. Trimming took 0 bases from V and 11 from J; bases not matched to a gene: 14. CDR3 length: 16 residues. Germline V lookup: CDR1 SGDLS, CDR2 YYNGEE. In DNA, the CDR3 is TGTGCCAGCAGCGTAGCCGGCGGGAGGGCCCTCAATGAGCAGTACTTC. The encoded protein is CASSVAGGRALNEQYF.

V gene TRBV7-9 combines with J gene TRBJ2-5; D is possibly TRBD2 (7 bases). V was cut by 5 bases and J by 11 bases, with 21 bases left in between. Germline V CDR1 and CDR2: SEHNR, FQNEAQ (reference sequence). This CDR3 spans 14 amino acids. This chain's CDR3 is CASSKGGASNEQYF. The CDR3 nucleotides read TGTGCCAGCAGCAAAGGGGGGGCGAGCAATGAGCAGTACTTC. Full variable domain (remainder filled in from reference TRBV7-9 and TRBJ2-5): DTGVSQNPRHKITKRGQNVTFRCDPISEHNRLYWYRQTLGQGPEFLTYFQNEAQLEKSRLLSDRFSAERPKGSFSTLEIQRTEQGDSAMYLCASSKGGASNEQYFGPGTRLLVL.

This chain joins TRBV15 and TRBJ2-1, with 12 bases aligning to TRBD1. Trimming took 5 bases from V and 8 from J; bases not matched to a gene: 10. The CDR3 runs 16 residues. CDR1 and CDR2 (germline): LNHNV, YYDKDF (reference sequence). CDR3 loop: CATSSYPGQGADEQFF. For the CDR3, the DNA is TGTGCCACCAGCTCCTACCCGGGACAGGGGGCGGATGAGCAGTTCTTC. Filled out from reference TRBV15 and TRBJ2-1, the complete variable domain reads DAMVIQNPRYQVTQFGKPVTLSCSQTLNHNVMYWYQQKSSQAPKLLFHYYDKDFNNEADTPDNFQSRRPNTSFCFLDIRSPGLGDTAMYLCATSSYPGQGADEQFFGPGTRLTVL.

This clonotype was recorded at least ten times. The chain combines TRBV20-1 with TRBJ2-3; 7 positions match TRBD2. The germline V gene encodes CDR1 DFQATT and CDR2 SNEGSKA (reference sequence). V shed 0 bases, J shed 4 bases, and the junction held 10 bases outside the gene matches. CDR3 length: 16 residues. The CDR3 DNA reads TGCAGTGCTAGAGATCCTGGCGGGAGTGGAGCAGATACGCAGTATTTT. It codes for CSARDPGGSGADTQYF.

This clonotype was counted only a few times. The chain recombines TRBV13 with TRBJ2-7; 9 nucleotides match TRBD2. Germline CDR1 PRHDT, CDR2 FYEKMQ (reference sequence). The CDR3 is 14 residues long. V lost 5 bases, J lost 3 bases, and 5 bases stayed unmatched. CDR3 amino acids: CASSTGLAHYEQYF. CDR3 nucleotides: TGTGCCAGCAGCACCGGACTAGCGCACTACGAGCAGTACTTC.

The chain joins TRBV20-1 to TRBJ2-1, with D possibly being TRBD2 (6 bases). Trimming took off 3 bases at V and 2 bases at J, with 17 bases between the two ends. In germline, CDR1 is DFQATT, CDR2 SNEGSKA (reference sequence). This CDR3 has 16 amino acids. CDR3 nucleotide sequence: TGCAGTGCTAGGGATTACCTCGGGAGAACCTACAATGAGCAGTTCTTC. This codes for CSARDYLGRTYNEQFF.

The CDR3 DNA reads TGTGCCAGCAGTTTAATCGCCTCCTACGAGCAGTACTTC. It is translated as CASSLIASYEQYF. The chain uses TRBV28 and TRBJ2-5; D is undetermined. The J call may be incorrect, as the DNA end agrees better with TRBJ2-7. This CDR3 is built from 13 residues. Germline V gene lookup returns CDR1 MDHEN and CDR2 SYDVKM.

This chain's CDR3 is CSARHLSGRPSYNEQFF. Written as DNA, the CDR3 is TGCAGTGCTAGACACTTAAGCGGGAGGCCTTCCTACAATGAGCAGTTCTTC. The rearrangement joins TRBV20-1 to TRBJ2-1; 9 nucleotides line up with TRBD2. V lost 2 bases and J lost 1; bases outside the gene matches: 9. The CDR3 loop spans 17 amino acids. Germline V gene data show CDR1 as DFQATT and CDR2 as SNEGSKA (reference sequence).

This sequence joins TRBV20-1 and TRBJ2-3; 10 positions agree with TRBD2. V gave up 4 bases and J gave up 2 bases; unmatched junction bases: 6. The germline gives CDR1 DFQATT, CDR2 SNEGSKA (reference sequence). CDR3 size: 15 residues. The DNA for the CDR3 is TGCAGTGCTAAAACCGGGACTAGCGACACAGATACGCAGTATTTT. The encoded protein is CSAKTGTSDTDTQYF.

The chain combines TRBV6-2 or TRBV6-3 with TRBJ1-1; possibly TRBD1 for D (5 bases). Trimming stripped 7 bases from V and 0 bases from J, with 12 bases between. From germline, CDR1 is MNHEY and CDR2 SVGEGT. The CDR3 has 14 amino acids. The CDR3 sequence: CASTSQVMNTEAFF. CDR3 bases: TGTGCCAGCACCTCACAGGTGATGAACACTGAAGCTTTCTTT.

The table lists this clonotype with a few counts. The V call is TRBV7-9, the J call TRBJ2-1; D might be TRBD2 (7 bases). The CDR3 spans 14 residues. The germline V gene encodes CDR1 SEHNR and CDR2 FQNEAQ (reference sequence). Trimming took 5 bases from V and 6 from J, leaving 14 bases between them. DNA for the CDR3: TGTGCCAGCAGCAAAGGGGGGGCGAGCAATGAGCAGTTCTTC. Translation: CASSKGGASNEQFF.

The rearrangement links TRBV7-9 to TRBJ2-7; TRBD2 matches at 9 bases. The length of the CDR3 is 14 residues. Germline V gene data show CDR1 as SEHNR and CDR2 as FQNEAQ (reference sequence). V shed 4 bases and J 5 bases; nucleotides not matched to a gene: 6. CDR3 in amino acids: CASSYSGSTNEQYF. In DNA form, the CDR3 reads TGTGCCAGCAGCTATAGCGGGAGTACCAACGAGCAGTACTTC.

The V gene is TRBV20-1, the J gene TRBJ2-7; D uncertain. The CDR3 sequence is 13 residues long. Germline V gene sequence: CDR1 DFQATT, CDR2 SNEGSKA (reference sequence). Deletions cut 4 bases from V and 0 bases from J, with 10 bases between. The CDR3 coding sequence is TGCAGTGCTATGGGAAGGACCTCCTACGAGCAGTACTTC. It yields the protein CSAMGRTSYEQYF.

V is TRBV4-2 and J is TRBJ2-5; the D call may be TRBD1 or TRBD2 (6 bases each). Germline CDR1 and CDR2: LGHNA and YNFKEQ. V lost 1 base to trimming and J lost 0 bases, with 15 bases between them. There are 17 residues in the CDR3. The CDR3 DNA is TGTGCCAGCAGCCAAGTTACGGGGGCCCCCTACCAAGAGACCCAGTACTTC. Protein product: CASSQVTGAPYQETQYF.

This clonotype was counted only a few times. The chain joins TRBV10-3 to TRBJ2-7; tentatively, D is TRBD1 (5 bases). V was shortened by 6 bases and J by 1 base, with 10 bases between the two germline ends. Germline V gene sequence: CDR1 ENHRY, CDR2 SYGVKD. The CDR3 contains 13 residues. The CDR3 protein is CAIRQDQSYEQYF. CDR3 coding DNA: TGTGCCATCAGACAGGACCAATCCTACGAGCAGTACTTC.

This rearrangement joins TRBV6-1 to TRBJ2-6, with D perhaps TRBD2 (5 bases). V was clipped by 7 bases and J by 5 bases, with 18 bases between them. The CDR3 sequence is 16 residues long. The germline CDR1 and CDR2 sequences are MNHNS and SASEGT. As DNA, the CDR3 is TGTGCCAGCAATAGACGGGGTACGGTTTGGGCCAACGTCCTGACTTTC. It encodes CASNRRGTVWANVLTF.

This clonotype was seen more than once but under ten times. V is TRBV12-3 or TRBV12-4 and J is TRBJ1-1; no clear D gene. The CDR3 spans 13 residues. V shed 5 bases and J shed 5 bases, with 12 bases lying between them. Here the CDR3 reads CASSRQRGTEAFF. The CDR3 nucleotides read TGTGCCAGCAGTAGGCAAAGAGGAACTGAAGCTTTCTTT.

J is TRBJ2-1 and V is TRBV5-4, with D possibly TRBD2 on 6 matching bases. CDR1 is SGHNT, CDR2 YYREEE, per germline (reference sequence). This CDR3 region has 15 residues. The V gene lost 2 bases and the J gene lost 5 bases, with 14 bases spanning the gap. CDR3: CASSFKLADNNEQFF. The CDR3 coding sequence is TGTGCCAGCAGCTTCAAACTAGCTGATAACAATGAGCAGTTCTTC.

The J gene is TRBJ2-7, the V gene TRBV30, with unresolved D. The J call may be incorrect, as the DNA end agrees better with TRBJ2-5. There are 13 residues in the CDR3. From germline, CDR1 is GTSNPN and CDR2 SVGIG (reference sequence). The CDR3 is CAWTPRVWETQYF. The CDR3 DNA sequence: TGTGCCTGGACCCCAAGGGTGTGGGAGACCCAGTACTTC.

CDR3 in amino acids: CSARVRDTEQFF. In DNA form, the CDR3 reads TGCAGTGCTAGGGTGCGGGATACTGAGCAGTTCTTC. The chain combines TRBV20-1 with TRBJ2-1; TRBD2 is a possible D gene (6 bases). Germline V gene lookup returns CDR1 DFQATT and CDR2 SNEGSKA (reference sequence). V was clipped by 3 bases and J by 9 bases, with 12 bases between them. This CDR3 contains 12 residues.

This clonotype appeared a few times. This sequence joins TRBV10-3 and TRBJ2-6; possible D gene TRBD1, 5 bases. CDR1 ENHRY and CDR2 SYGVKD come from the germline V gene. The CDR3 is 16 amino acids. Deletions cut 2 bases from V and 1 base from J, with 9 bases between. The CDR3: CAISEPPGSGANVLTF. Written as DNA, the CDR3 is TGTGCCATCAGTGAGCCACCAGGGTCTGGGGCCAACGTCCTGACTTTC.

Only a few counts were recorded for this clonotype. This chain links TRBV15 with TRBJ2-4; TRBD1 aligns across 9 bases. This CDR3 comprises 14 residues. Unmatched junction bases numbered 2, after V lost 3 bases and J lost 5 bases. The germline V gene has CDR1 LNHNV and CDR2 YYDKDF (reference sequence). The CDR3 loop reads CATSSRDRENIQYF. The CDR3 bases are TGTGCCACCAGCAGCCGGGACAGGGAAAACATTCAGTACTTC.

This clonotype was seen more than once but under ten times. The J gene is TRBJ2-7, the V gene TRBV7-2; 9 bases match TRBD2. This CDR3 comprises 15 residues. With V trimmed by 4 bases and J by 3 bases, 7 bases remained unmatched. CDR1 is SGHTA, CDR2 FQGNSA, per germline. CDR3 loop: CASSSAGGRDYEQYF. CDR3 nucleotide sequence: TGTGCCAGCAGCTCGGCGGGGGGGAGGGACTACGAGCAGTACTTC.